This TCR beta chain was observed in a study of synovial regulatory T cells in juvenile arthritis (dated by TCRdb to 2013 to 2016). With regard to the full study: Among the sequenced patients, a few were classified as therapy-naive, methotrexate plus infliximab was given to one, methotrexate was given to about 6, and treatment information was unavailable for one. TCRbeta CDR3 repertoires of blood iaTreg cells, other blood Treg cells and synovial fluid Treg cells from matched patient samples were compared in the study. Effector T cell subsets were also sequenced in the study cohort for comparisons, but only blood and synovial fluid Treg cells are covered by the Treg dataset alone. The TCR repertoire comparisons covered Treg and Teff subsets from roughly twelve JIA patients with active disease.

iaTreg cells were defined as HLA-DR+ Treg cells, were more frequent in NO ID patients than in ID patients at Tend, and were hypothesised to expand during inflammation. The donors for the TCR repertoire analysis were approximately 11 juvenile idiopathic arthritis patients with active disease who had not reached inactive disease, of whom 3 were polyarticular and 8 were oligoarticular. The median age of the TCR-sequenced patients was more than 10 years (range roughly 2.2-25), and their median disease duration was roughly 7 years (range 0.2-19.1). Samples for TCR repertoire analysis came from two centres in Italy. Peripheral blood mononuclear cells were isolated using a Histopaque-1077 density gradient and were cryopreserved in 90% FCS with roughly 10% DMSO. From the cysteine up to the phenylalanine, the CDR3 has a length of 15 residues. DNA is not recorded here. In the germline V gene, CDR1 corresponds to SGHAT and CDR2 to FQNNGV.

Library preparation was by the immunoSEQ multiplex PCR assay. TCRbeta CDR3 sequencing was carried out by Adaptive Biotechnologies. The original pipeline was this. Repertoire similarity was assessed using the Chao-modified Jaccard index and the median clonotype overlap from 200 random subsamples at equal sample size. The similarity analyses were based on either productive nucleotide sequences or amino acid sequences translated in silico. Hierarchical clustering with single linkage and t-SNE based on Chao-modified Jaccard distances were used to compare repertoires. After normalising for sample size, the researchers measured repertoire diversity with the Renyi index across a range of alpha values. This is the immuneACCESS table as TCRdb keeps it, with only in-frame sequences that have V and J called. A part of the clones is gone; compared with another copy, unresolved V genes explain less than half, and the rest is unexplained. V and J calls and clone size come straight from that table; D and trimming were deduced from the DNA. The table for this sample lists around 9,500 clones. About 1.7% of the sample rests with the top ten.

Broad study findings and their caveats: iaTreg TCR repertoires were largely private across patients and partially overlapped with synovial Teff and blood CPL repertoires. More CDR3 sequences were shared by synovial Treg cells with iaTreg cells than with other blood Treg cells, and a closer relation was confirmed by Chao-Jaccard similarity. Blood iaTreg cells showed lower TCR diversity than other blood Treg cells, consistent with antigen-driven expansion.

With respect to this clone: Its recognized antigen is unknown.

The chain is encoded by TRBV11-2 joined to TRBJ1-4; absent DNA, TCRdb's TRBD1 call cannot be checked. The TCR was taken from a donor younger than 35 with juvenile idiopathic arthritis. The source material was Treg cells from blood. Taken with the paper, the label for cell subset or site translates to: HLA-DR+ inflammation-associated blood Treg cells. The CDR3 region reads CASSSIRTGEEKLFF.